The 16 T cell receptor beta chains reported below all come from one sample, sequenced in a study of shared clonotypes between healthy human individuals. Only in-frame clones appear in the TCRdb table, and some are missing; sequencing was by immunoSEQ multiplex PCR. Of under 1,100,000 clones in the sample, around 82% are singletons; the top ten hold roughly 0.62%. The sample comprised memory CD4+ T cells from PBMCs. Subset given: CD45RA-negative fraction. Receptors originate from a man aged 18 to 29 in good health. Some clones in this sample may be carry-over from other donors' samples.

There are a few counts of this clone. The chain couples TRBV2 to TRBJ2-1; D not certain. This CDR3 spans 13 amino acids. Trimming took off 4 bases at V and 6 bases at J, with 10 bases between the two ends. Germline CDR1 and CDR2: SNHLY and FYNNEI. CDR3 sequence reads: CASSVRNSNEQFF. The CDR3 nucleotides read TGTGCCAGCAGTGTTCGTAACAGCAATGAGCAGTTCTTC.

The J gene is TRBJ2-1, the V gene TRBV4-2, with D unclear. The CDR3 consists of 13 residues. Trimming stripped 2 bases from V and 10 bases from J, with 12 bases between. The V gene's germline CDR1 is LGHNA and CDR2 YNFKEQ. The CDR3 sequence: CASSQTEDREQFF. The CDR3 bases are TGTGCCAGCAGCCAAACCGAGGACCGGGAGCAGTTCTTC.

The rearrangement links TRBV5-1 to TRBJ2-5, with 9 bases matching TRBD1. J gave up 5 bases and V 4 bases, and 9 bases lay outside the gene matches. CDR1 SGHRS and CDR2 YFSETQ come from the germline V gene. The CDR3 has 15 residues. Here the CDR3 reads CASSRTGTGMETQYF. The CDR3 nucleotides read TGCGCCAGCAGCCGAACCGGGACAGGGATGGAGACCCAGTACTTC.

The chain links TRBV20-1 to TRBJ2-7; no clear D. Trimming removed 5 bases from V and 5 bases from J, with 10 bases in between. Looked up from germline, CDR1 is DFQATT and CDR2 is SNEGSKA (reference sequence). This CDR3 is built from 11 residues. The DNA of the CDR3 is TGCAGTGCTCGGACGCCCAACGAGCAGTACTTC. Translating it yields CSARTPNEQYF.

The table lists this clone with a few counts. The chain couples TRBV9 to TRBJ2-1, with 8 bases lining up with TRBD2. Germline V gene data show CDR1 as SGDLS and CDR2 as YYNGEE. With 1 base clipped from V and 9 bases from J, the junction kept 9 bases outside the gene matches. CDR3 length equals 15 residues. This CDR3 reads CASSVLAGGNPEQFF. CDR3 DNA: TGTGCCAGCAGCGTACTGGCGGGAGGTAACCCTGAGCAGTTCTTC.

This clone was observed once. This sequence joins TRBV11-2 and TRBJ2-2; TRBD1 matches at 7 bases. Germline CDR1 SGHAT, CDR2 FQNNGV. V dropped 1 base and J dropped 0; count of bases not matched to a gene: 5. The CDR3 loop spans 17 amino acids. CDR3 sequence reads: CASSLVYQGANTGELFF. The CDR3 DNA reads TGTGCCAGCAGCTTAGTATACCAGGGGGCGAACACCGGGGAGCTGTTTTTT.

V usage is TRBV6-6 and J usage is TRBJ2-3, with D perhaps matching TRBD1 or TRBD2 (5 bases each). CDR1 and CDR2 from the germline V gene are MNHNY and SVGAGI (reference sequence). The V end was cut by 8 bases, the J end by 4 bases, with 16 bases between. There are 14 residues in the CDR3. The CDR3 nucleotides read TGTGCCAGCCAGGGACGTACGGACCCAGATACGCAGTATTTT. This translates into CASQGRTDPDTQYF.

The genes are TRBV28 and TRBJ1-4; D remains ambiguous. Germline lookup yields CDR1 MDHEN and CDR2 SYDVKM. CDR3 size: 14 residues. V was pared by 8 bases and J by 6 bases, with 16 bases between. DNA for the CDR3: TGTGCCAGCGGAAGGACGGCCTCAGATGAAAAACTGTTTTTT. Translating gives CASGRTASDEKLFF.

V usage is TRBV5-1 and J usage is TRBJ2-1; D is possibly TRBD1 or TRBD2 (6 bases each). The CDR3 has 16 residues. Germline V lookup: CDR1 SGHRS, CDR2 YFSETQ. V lost 0 bases, J lost 0 bases, and 10 bases lay in between. This CDR3 reads CASSLVSGASYNEQFF. CDR3 sequence (DNA): TGCGCCAGCAGCTTGGTTTCGGGGGCCTCCTACAATGAGCAGTTCTTC.

The genes are TRBV14 and TRBJ2-3; D unresolved. CDR1 and CDR2 from the germline V gene are SGHDN and FVKESK. The ends were cut back, 4 bases at V and 7 bases at J, with 6 bases in the middle. This CDR3 spans 11 amino acids. CDR3 in DNA: TGTGCCAGCAGCCGAGACTATACGCAGTATTTT. Encoded protein: CASSRDYTQYF.

The J gene is TRBJ2-3, the V gene TRBV27; 11 bases are a match to TRBD2. Per the germline V gene, CDR1 is MNHEY and CDR2 is SMNVEV (reference sequence). The CDR3 is 17 residues long. J was trimmed by 4 bases and V by 4 bases; bases with no gene match: 10. The CDR3 region is CASSSPFSGRASDTQYF. The CDR3 DNA is TGTGCCAGCAGTTCCCCTTTTAGCGGGAGGGCCTCAGATACGCAGTATTTT.

This rearrangement joins TRBV15 to TRBJ1-2; possibly TRBD1 for D (5 bases). Germline V gives CDR1 LNHNV, CDR2 YYDKDF (reference sequence). V gave up 0 bases and J gave up 8 bases, with 10 bases separating them. The CDR3 is 13 amino acids. The CDR3, as DNA: TGTGCCACCAGCAGAGACCGGGGGTGGGGCTACACCTTC. It specifies CATSRDRGWGYTF.

The chain combines TRBV4-1 with TRBJ1-3; D is undetermined. V lost 0 bases to trimming and J lost 0 bases, with 12 bases between them. The CDR3 length is 17 residues. The germline gives CDR1 MGHRA, CDR2 YSYEKL. The CDR3 nucleotides read TGCGCCAGCAGCCAAGATAGCTGGGCCCTCTCTGGAAACACCATATATTTT. This gives the protein CASSQDSWALSGNTIYF.

The chain uses TRBV30 and TRBJ2-1; 9 bases map to TRBD2. Germline values: CDR1 GTSNPN, CDR2 SVGIG (reference sequence). The CDR3 is 17 amino acids. With 0 bases clipped from V and 2 bases from J, the junction kept 8 bases outside the gene matches. The CDR3 nucleotides are TGTGCCTGGAGTGTTGCGGGAGGGCCCATCCCCTACAATGAGCAGTTCTTC. It encodes CAWSVAGGPIPYNEQFF.

The chain is built from TRBV27 and TRBJ1-6; D is unresolved. Germline V gene lookup returns CDR1 MNHEY and CDR2 SMNVEV (reference sequence). The germline V and J ends were trimmed by 2 bases and 7 bases, with 12 bases remaining between them. The CDR3 loop spans 15 amino acids. In DNA form, the CDR3 reads TGTGCCAGCAGTTTAGGCAACCAGAGGAATTCACCCCTCCACTTT. As protein: CASSLGNQRNSPLHF.

This chain links TRBV5-6 with TRBJ1-2; no reliable D call. This CDR3 has 15 residues. Germline values: CDR1 SGHDT, CDR2 YYEEEE. Trimming stripped 0 bases from V and 4 bases from J, with 13 bases between. CDR3 loop: CASSLVPGTSYGYTF. Here the CDR3 DNA reads TGTGCCAGCAGCTTGGTCCCGGGCACGAGCTATGGCTACACCTTC.